This record covers a single TCR beta chain. This entry belongs to a study of technical replicates of blood from a few donors. The method was immunoSEQ multiplex PCR; TCRdb's version includes in-frame clones alone and lacks a portion of them. This sample has tens of thousands of clones, with around 90% found just once. This CDR3 has 15 amino acids. V was cut by 7 bases and J by 2 bases, with 14 bases left in between. Germline V gene lookup returns CDR1 MNHEY and CDR2 SMNVEV (reference sequence). Material for sequencing was PBMCs. The clonotype comes from a human donor in good health. Some clones in this sample may be carry-over from other donors' samples. The chain links TRBV27 to TRBJ1-4; maybe TRBD1 (5 bases). The CDR3 protein is CASKGKGGTNEKLFF. CDR3 DNA: TGTGCCAGCAAGGGGAAGGGAGGCACTAATGAAAAACTGTTTTTT.